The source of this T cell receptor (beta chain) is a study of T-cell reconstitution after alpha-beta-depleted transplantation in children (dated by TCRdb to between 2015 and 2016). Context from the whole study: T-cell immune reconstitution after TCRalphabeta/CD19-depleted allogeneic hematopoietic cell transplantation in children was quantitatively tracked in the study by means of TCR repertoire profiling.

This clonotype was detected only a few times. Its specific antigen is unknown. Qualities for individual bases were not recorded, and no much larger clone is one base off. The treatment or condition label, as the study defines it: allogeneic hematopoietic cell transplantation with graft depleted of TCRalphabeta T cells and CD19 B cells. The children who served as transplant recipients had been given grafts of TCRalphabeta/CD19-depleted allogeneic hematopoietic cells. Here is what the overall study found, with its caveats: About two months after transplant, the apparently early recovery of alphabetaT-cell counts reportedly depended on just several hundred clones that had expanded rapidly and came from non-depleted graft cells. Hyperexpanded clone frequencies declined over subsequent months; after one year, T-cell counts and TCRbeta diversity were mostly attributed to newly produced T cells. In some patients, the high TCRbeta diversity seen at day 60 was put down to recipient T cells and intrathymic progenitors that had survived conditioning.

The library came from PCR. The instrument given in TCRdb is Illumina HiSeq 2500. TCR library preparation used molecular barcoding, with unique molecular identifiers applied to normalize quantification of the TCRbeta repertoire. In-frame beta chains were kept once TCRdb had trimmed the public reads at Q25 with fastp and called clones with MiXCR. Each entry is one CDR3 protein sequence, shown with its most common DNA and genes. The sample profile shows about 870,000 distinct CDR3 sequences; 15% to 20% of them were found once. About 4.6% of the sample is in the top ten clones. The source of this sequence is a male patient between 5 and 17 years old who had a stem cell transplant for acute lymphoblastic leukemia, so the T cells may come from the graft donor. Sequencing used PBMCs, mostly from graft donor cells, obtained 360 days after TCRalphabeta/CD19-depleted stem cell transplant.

The base sequence is TGTGCCAGCAGCGCCCAGGGGGCGCTAGGCTACACCTTC. The resulting protein is CASSAQGALGYTF. This receptor chain uses TRBV7-9 and TRBJ1-2; TRBD1 aligns with 8 central bases. For CDR1 and CDR2, the germline V gene (reference sequence) lists SEHNR and FQNEAQ. Here V drops 5 bases and J drops 8 bases, and the junction holds 7 bases not matched to any gene. The CDR3 holds 13 amino acids from the cysteine to the phenylalanine. Only the CDR3 DNA stays, 39 bases, in frame from base 1.